This record looks at one TCR beta chain sequence and its context. This sample was taken from a study of shared clonotypes between healthy human individuals. The donors were all Caucasian adults (living in Nashville, Tennessee). This CDR3 region has 15 residues. Germline V gives CDR1 MNHNS, CDR2 SASEGT. The V gene lost 7 bases and the J gene lost 4 bases, with 17 bases spanning the gap. Data came from immunoSEQ multiplex PCR; TCRdb stores just in-frame clones and leaves some out. The repertoire holds millions of clones, with approximately 90% as singletons. The gene calls are TRBV6-1 and TRBJ1-5; D possibly corresponds to TRBD1 (5 bases). Sequencing was done on a sample of naive CD4+ T cells sorted from blood. As for subset: CD45RA+ positively selected. This receptor was identified in a man aged 18 to 35 in good health. The CDR3 spells CASTGRVQGNQPQHF. The CDR3 bases are TGTGCCAGCACAGGGAGAGTTCAGGGAAATCAGCCCCAGCATTTT.